The 25 T cell receptor beta chains below come from one sample, sequenced in a study of blood T cell repertoires in COVID-19 (dated by TCRdb to 2019 to 2021). Receptor amplification or capture employed the immunoSEQ multiplex PCR assay. TCRdb obtained this table from immuneACCESS and retained in-frame rearrangements with V and J assigned. These tables miss some clones; where compared with another copy, unresolved V genes account for less than half of the shortfall, and the remainder is unexplained. The sample table shows around 210,000 clones, and about 91% are seen once. Together, the top ten hold 1.5% of the sample. Sequenced material: peripheral blood. The source is a man aged 18-30 years with active or convalescent COVID-19.

The chain is built from TRBV7-6 and TRBJ2-2, with 7 bases identical to TRBD2. Germline assignment: CDR1 SGHVS and CDR2 FNYEAQ. V lost 5 bases and J lost 4; bases outside the gene matches: 13. The CDR3 runs 17 residues. In DNA form, the CDR3 reads TGTGCCAGCAGCCCGCTCGTAGGCTGGGAGGGCACCGGGGAGCTGTTTTTT. Amino acid sequence: CASSPLVGWEGTGELFF.

The chain recombines TRBV28 with TRBJ1-1; weak D call: TRBD1 (6 bases). The V gene lost 6 bases and the J gene lost 6 bases, with 8 bases spanning the gap. Germline CDR1 and CDR2: MDHEN and SYDVKM. This CDR3 contains 11 residues. The CDR3, as DNA: TGTGCCAGCAGACAGGGATCTGAAGCTTTCTTT. Translated: CASRQGSEAFF.

The V gene is TRBV30, the J gene TRBJ1-4, with a tentative D call TRBD1 (6 bases). V shed 0 bases and J shed 2 bases, with 10 bases lying between them. Germline V lookup: CDR1 GTSNPN, CDR2 SVGIG (reference sequence). CDR3 length: 15 residues. Here the CDR3 reads CAWSVLGGTNEKLFF. The DNA for the CDR3 is TGTGCCTGGAGTGTACTTGGGGGCACTAATGAAAAACTGTTTTTT.

The V and J genes are TRBV6-5 and TRBJ1-2, with TRBD1 matching over 7 bases. CDR1 is MNHEY and CDR2 is SVGAGI in the germline V gene. CDR3 length: 12 amino acids. V lost 10 bases to trimming and J lost 2 bases; unmatched junction nucleotides: 4. The CDR3: CATLDRNYGYTF. DNA for the CDR3: TGTGCCACCCTGGACAGGAACTATGGCTACACCTTC.

The chain has TRBV27 and TRBJ1-3; 7 bases line up with TRBD1. CDR1 is MNHEY, CDR2 SMNVEV, per germline (reference sequence). There are 14 residues in the CDR3. V dropped 4 bases and J dropped 6; count of bases not matched to a gene: 6. The CDR3 nucleotides read TGTGCCAGCAGTTCAAGGACAGGCTTAAACACCATATATTTT. It encodes CASSSRTGLNTIYF.

The count of this clone is one. The V gene is TRBV19, the J gene TRBJ2-7; 8 bases are a match to TRBD1. Germline CDR1 LNHDA, CDR2 SQIVND (reference sequence). CDR3 length: 13 amino acids. Trimming took 4 bases from V and 6 from J; bases not matched to a gene: 5. The CDR3 sequence: CASSSQGASEQYF. The DNA for the CDR3 is TGTGCCAGTAGTAGCCAGGGGGCGAGCGAGCAGTACTTC.

The V and J genes are TRBV4-3 and TRBJ2-7; TRBD2 matches 9 bases. Germline CDR1 reads LGHNA; CDR2 reads YSLEER. V shed 2 bases and J 6 bases; nucleotides not matched to a gene: 8. This CDR3 is 15 amino acids long. CDR3 region: CASSQFLAGGGEQYF. CDR3 in DNA: TGCGCCAGCAGCCAATTCCTTGCGGGGGGGGGCGAGCAGTACTTC.

CDR3 loop: CASSFVGPKPYGYTF. The CDR3 nucleotides are TGTGCCAGCAGTTTCGTCGGTCCGAAGCCCTATGGCTACACCTTC. The genes are TRBV28 and TRBJ1-2; D is uncertain. This CDR3 region has 15 residues. Germline V gene sequence: CDR1 MDHEN, CDR2 SYDVKM. V dropped 3 bases and J dropped 4 bases, with 15 bases sitting between them.

CDR3 amino acids: CASTHRDRPFTDTQYF. Written as DNA, the CDR3 is TGTGCCAGCACTCACCGGGACAGGCCCTTCACAGATACGCAGTATTTT. V and J are TRBV28 and TRBJ2-3; TRBD1 matches 8 bases. The CDR3 is made up of 16 amino acids. The germline V gene has CDR1 MDHEN and CDR2 SYDVKM. V lost 7 bases to trimming and J lost 2 bases; unmatched junction nucleotides: 11.

The chain links TRBV10-1 to TRBJ2-3, with TRBD2 matching 9 bases. Germline CDR1 is WNHNN and CDR2 is SYGVQD (reference sequence). The CDR3 loop spans 15 amino acids. V lost 0 bases and J lost 3; bases outside the gene matches: 1. This CDR3 reads CASSESTSGTDTQYF. CDR3 in DNA: TGCGCCAGCAGTGAGTCGACTAGCGGAACAGATACGCAGTATTTT.

V is TRBV9 and J is TRBJ2-7; TRBD1 might be the D (6 bases). The CDR3 is 14 residues long. V was clipped by 0 bases and J by 5 bases, with 12 bases between them. Germline V gene lookup returns CDR1 SGDLS and CDR2 YYNGEE. As DNA, the CDR3 is TGTGCCAGCAGCGTAGGAACGCGGACAGACGAGCAGTACTTC. Its protein is CASSVGTRTDEQYF.

The chain employs TRBV27 and TRBJ2-7; 7 nucleotides line up with TRBD1. The V gene end was trimmed by 5 bases and the J gene end by 2 bases; junction bases not matched to a gene: 6. The CDR3 runs 14 residues. Germline V gene lookup returns CDR1 MNHEY and CDR2 SMNVEV (reference sequence). This CDR3 reads CASSPTTGPYEQYF. The CDR3 DNA is TGTGCCAGCAGTCCGACGACAGGGCCCTACGAGCAGTACTTC.

The chain has TRBV20-1 and TRBJ1-3; D is ambiguous. The CDR3 runs to 13 residues. The V gene lost 3 bases and the J gene lost 4 bases, with 10 bases spanning the gap. The germline V gene encodes CDR1 DFQATT and CDR2 SNEGSKA (reference sequence). CDR3 protein: CSASAGGGNTIYF. DNA of the CDR3: TGCAGTGCTAGTGCTGGAGGCGGAAACACCATATATTTT.

CDR3 DNA sequence: TGTGCCAGTAGATCGTCGCAATCCTCCAGTCAGCCCCAGCATTTT. Amino acids: CASRSSQSSSQPQHF. The rearrangement links TRBV19 to TRBJ1-5, with unresolved D. Germline assignment: CDR1 LNHDA and CDR2 SQIVND (reference sequence). V was cut by 6 bases and J by 6 bases, with 18 bases left in between. CDR3 length: 15 amino acids.

J is TRBJ2-7 and V is TRBV18, with 8 bases that match TRBD1. The CDR3 has 13 amino acids. Losses at the gene ends were 4 bases for V and 2 bases for J; bases not matched to a gene: 1. CDR1 and CDR2 from the germline V gene are KGHSH and LQKENI. CDR3: CASSLTGAYEQYF. The CDR3 DNA reads as TGTGCCAGCTCACTGACAGGGGCCTACGAGCAGTACTTC.

V usage is TRBV27 and J usage is TRBJ1-6; TRBD1 agrees at 8 bases. The CDR3 length is 17 residues. The V and J ends lost 2 bases and 6 bases, in that order; junction bases with no gene match: 9. Per the germline V gene, CDR1 is MNHEY and CDR2 is SMNVEV (reference sequence). CDR3 sequence (DNA): TGTGCCAGCAGTTTAACCCTTGGGGACAGGACTAATTCACCCCTCCACTTT. This translates into CASSLTLGDRTNSPLHF.

In DNA form, the CDR3 reads TGTGCCAGCAGTTTAGCAGGGGTCCACACTGAAGCTTTCTTT. Residues: CASSLAGVHTEAFF. The V gene is TRBV28, the J gene TRBJ1-1; TRBD1 might be the D (6 bases). V lost 2 bases, J lost 3 bases, and 10 bases lay in between. The CDR3 runs 14 residues. Germline V gene data show CDR1 as MDHEN and CDR2 as SYDVKM.

The chain is built from TRBV19 and TRBJ1-2; 7 bases align to TRBD1. Per germline, CDR1 LNHDA and CDR2 SQIVND (reference sequence). V dropped 9 bases and J dropped 4; count of bases not matched to a gene: 11. The CDR3 length is 14 residues. CDR3 nucleotides: TGTGCCAGCAGGGGGTTGGGCGAATTCTATGGCTACACCTTC. It translates to CASRGLGEFYGYTF.

J is TRBJ2-7 and V is TRBV12-5, with 7 bases fitting TRBD2. The CDR3 totals 13 residues. Per the germline V gene, CDR1 is LGHNT and CDR2 is FRNRAP. V gave up 2 bases and J gave up 7 bases; unmatched junction bases: 5. The CDR3 DNA sequence: TGTGCTAGTGGTTTGTGGGGGGGTAGGGAGCAGTACTTC. It encodes CASGLWGGREQYF.

V usage is TRBV27 and J usage is TRBJ2-5; maybe TRBD2 (5 bases). Germline CDR1 is MNHEY and CDR2 is SMNVEV (reference sequence). Trimming stripped 0 bases from V and 7 bases from J, with 9 bases between. The CDR3 is 13 residues long. The CDR3 coding sequence is TGTGCCAGCAGTTTATCCGGCGCGGGGACCCAGTACTTC. This gives the protein CASSLSGAGTQYF.

For this clone: No DNA is shown, since the ends of the CDR3 on it are uncertain; the CDR3 is the one TCRdb lists. This chain joins TRBV5-1 and TRBJ2-1; whether TRBD2, the table's D call, matches the DNA was not checked. The CDR3 length equals 15 residues, ends included. CDR1 is SGHRS, CDR2 YFSETQ, per germline. The chain's CDR3 is CASSSSTSGYNEQFF.

The rearrangement uses TRBV18 and TRBJ2-3; 8 bases are shared with TRBD1. V was pared by 1 base and J by 5 bases, with 5 bases of the junction left unmatched. CDR3 size: 15 residues. Germline CDR1 and CDR2: KGHSH and LQKENI. The CDR3 region has the DNA TGTGCCAGCTCACCACGCGGACAGGGCGTAGATACGCAGTATTTT. As protein: CASSPRGQGVDTQYF.

This clone was counted only a few times. The chain has TRBV5-1 and TRBJ1-5; D is ambiguous. CDR1 and CDR2 (germline): SGHRS, YFSETQ. V was trimmed by 0 bases and J by 5 bases, leaving 12 bases between them. CDR3 length: 15 residues. CDR3 residues: CASSLAGFPHQPQHF. The CDR3 region has the DNA TGCGCCAGCAGCTTGGCCGGGTTCCCCCATCAGCCCCAGCATTTT.

This chain joins TRBV13 and TRBJ2-2, with D possibly being TRBD2 (5 bases). Trimming left V 7 bases short and J 8 bases short, with 17 bases between. The CDR3 is 14 residues long. Germline V CDR1 and CDR2: PRHDT, FYEKMQ (reference sequence). The CDR3 is CASNQLGARGELFF. The CDR3 DNA follows: TGTGCCAGCAACCAATTGGGAGCTCGGGGGGAGCTGTTTTTT.

The chain links TRBV27 to TRBJ2-3; 11 positions match TRBD2. The ends lost 6 bases at V and 5 bases at J; junction bases unmatched: 4. Germline V gene sequence: CDR1 MNHEY, CDR2 SMNVEV (reference sequence). The CDR3 sequence is 14 residues long. The CDR3 spells CASRLAGGKDTQYF. CDR3 sequence (DNA): TGTGCCAGCAGATTAGCGGGAGGGAAAGATACGCAGTATTTT.